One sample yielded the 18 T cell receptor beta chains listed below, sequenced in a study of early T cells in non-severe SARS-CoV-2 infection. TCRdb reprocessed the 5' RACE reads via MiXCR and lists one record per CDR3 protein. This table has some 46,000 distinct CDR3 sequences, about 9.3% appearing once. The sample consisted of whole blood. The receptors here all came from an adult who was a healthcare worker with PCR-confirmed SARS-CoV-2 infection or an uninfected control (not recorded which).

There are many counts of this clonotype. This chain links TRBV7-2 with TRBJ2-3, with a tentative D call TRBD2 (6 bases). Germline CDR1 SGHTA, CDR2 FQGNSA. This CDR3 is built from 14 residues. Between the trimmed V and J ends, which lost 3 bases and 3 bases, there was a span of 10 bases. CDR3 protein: CASSLWGVTDTQYF. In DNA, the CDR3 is TGTGCCAGCAGCTTGTGGGGGGTGACAGATACGCAGTATTTT.

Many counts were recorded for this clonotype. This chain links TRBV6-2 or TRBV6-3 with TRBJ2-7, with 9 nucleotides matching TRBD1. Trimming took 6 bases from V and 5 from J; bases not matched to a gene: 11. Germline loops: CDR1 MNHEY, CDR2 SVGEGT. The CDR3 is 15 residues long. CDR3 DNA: TGTGCCAGCAGCTACCACGGACAGGGGAATCACGAGCAGTACTTC. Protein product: CASSYHGQGNHEQYF.

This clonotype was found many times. The CDR3 region has the DNA TGTGCCACCGGGACTAGCGGGAAAGAGACCCAGTACTTC. Protein sequence: CATGTSGKETQYF. J is TRBJ2-5 and V is TRBV19, with 13 positions matching TRBD2. CDR1 is LNHDA, CDR2 SQIVND, per germline (reference sequence). V lost 10 bases, J lost 3 bases, and 2 bases stayed unmatched. The CDR3 contains 13 residues.

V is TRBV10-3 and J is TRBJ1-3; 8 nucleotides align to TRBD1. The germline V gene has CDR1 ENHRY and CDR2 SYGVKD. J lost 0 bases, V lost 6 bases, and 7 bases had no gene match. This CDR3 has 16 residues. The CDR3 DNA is TGTGCCATCAGGCCTGGACAGGGCTTCTCTGGAAACACCATATATTTT. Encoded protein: CAIRPGQGFSGNTIYF.

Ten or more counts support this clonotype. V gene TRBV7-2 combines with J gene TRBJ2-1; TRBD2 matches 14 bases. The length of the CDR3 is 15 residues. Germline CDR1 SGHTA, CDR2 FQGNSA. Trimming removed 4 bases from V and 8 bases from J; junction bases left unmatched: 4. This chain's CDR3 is CASSSGLAGVHEQFF. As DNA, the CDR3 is TGTGCCAGCAGCTCGGGACTAGCGGGAGTACATGAGCAGTTCTTC.

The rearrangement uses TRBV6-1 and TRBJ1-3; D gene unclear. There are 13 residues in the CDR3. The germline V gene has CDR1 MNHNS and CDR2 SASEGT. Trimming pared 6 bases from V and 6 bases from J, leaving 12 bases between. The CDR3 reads CASRKNSENTIYF. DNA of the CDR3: TGTGCCAGCAGAAAAAACAGTGAAAACACCATATATTTT.

The CDR3, as DNA: TGCAGCGTTGCCGATGGGACCGGGGGAAGGGAGCAGTTCTTC. Its protein product is CSVADGTGGREQFF. J is TRBJ2-1 and V is TRBV29-1, with D tentatively TRBD2 (6 bases). The CDR3 totals 14 residues. The V and J ends lost 4 bases and 10 bases respectively, with 20 bases between them. Germline lookup yields CDR1 SQVTM and CDR2 ANQGSEA.

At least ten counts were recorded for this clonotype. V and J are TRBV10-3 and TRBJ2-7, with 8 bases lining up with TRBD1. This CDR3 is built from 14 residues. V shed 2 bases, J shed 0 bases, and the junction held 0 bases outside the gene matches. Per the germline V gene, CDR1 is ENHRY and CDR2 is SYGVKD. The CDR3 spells CAISEGTGSYEQYF. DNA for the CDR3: TGTGCCATCAGTGAGGGGACAGGCTCCTACGAGCAGTACTTC.

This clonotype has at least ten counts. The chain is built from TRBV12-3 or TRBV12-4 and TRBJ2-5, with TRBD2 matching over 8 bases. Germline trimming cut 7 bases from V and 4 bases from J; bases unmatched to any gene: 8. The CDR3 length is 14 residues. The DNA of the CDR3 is TGTGCCAGCATGCCGGGACTAGGGGGAGAGACCCAGTACTTC. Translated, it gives CASMPGLGGETQYF.

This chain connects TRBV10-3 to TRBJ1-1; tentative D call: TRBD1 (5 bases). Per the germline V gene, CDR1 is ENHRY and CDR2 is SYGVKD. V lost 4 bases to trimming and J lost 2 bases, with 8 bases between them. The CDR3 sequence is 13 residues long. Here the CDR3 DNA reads TGTGCCATCAGTGGACAGCCCAACACTGAAGCTTTCTTT. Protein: CAISGQPNTEAFF.

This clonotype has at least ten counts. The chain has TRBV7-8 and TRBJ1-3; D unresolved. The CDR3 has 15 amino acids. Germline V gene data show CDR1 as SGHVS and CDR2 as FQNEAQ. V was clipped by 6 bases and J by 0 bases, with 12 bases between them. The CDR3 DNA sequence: TGTGCCAGCAGACTCCGGGCAGACTCTGGAAACACCATATATTTT. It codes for CASRLRADSGNTIYF.

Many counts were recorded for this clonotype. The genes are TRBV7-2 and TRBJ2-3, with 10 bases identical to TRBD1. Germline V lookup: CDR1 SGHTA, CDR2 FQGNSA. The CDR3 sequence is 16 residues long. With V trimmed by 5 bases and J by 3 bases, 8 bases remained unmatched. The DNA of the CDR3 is TGTGCCAGCAGCCTGAAGGGACAGGGGATAACAGATACGCAGTATTTT. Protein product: CASSLKGQGITDTQYF.

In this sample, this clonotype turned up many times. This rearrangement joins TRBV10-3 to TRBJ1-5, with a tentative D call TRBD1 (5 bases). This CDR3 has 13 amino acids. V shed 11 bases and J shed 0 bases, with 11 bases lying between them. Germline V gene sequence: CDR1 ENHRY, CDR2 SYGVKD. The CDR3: CAVQAYSNQPQHF. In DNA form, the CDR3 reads TGTGCCGTACAGGCGTATAGCAATCAGCCCCAGCATTTT.

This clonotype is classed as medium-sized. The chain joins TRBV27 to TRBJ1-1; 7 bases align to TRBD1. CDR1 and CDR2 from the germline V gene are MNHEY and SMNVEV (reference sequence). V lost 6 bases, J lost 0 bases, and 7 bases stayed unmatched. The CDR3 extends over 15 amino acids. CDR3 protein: CASRETGRMNTEAFF. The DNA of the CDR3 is TGTGCCAGCAGAGAGACAGGGAGGATGAACACTGAAGCTTTCTTT.

The CDR3 DNA sequence: TGTGCCAGCAGTTTAGGACAGGGAATAGAGACCCAGTACTTC. Translation gives CASSLGQGIETQYF. The chain combines TRBV6-6 with TRBJ2-5; 8 bases map to TRBD1. In germline, CDR1 is MNHNY, CDR2 SVGAGI (reference sequence). The CDR3 length is 14 residues. J lost 4 bases, V lost 4 bases, and 5 bases had no gene match.

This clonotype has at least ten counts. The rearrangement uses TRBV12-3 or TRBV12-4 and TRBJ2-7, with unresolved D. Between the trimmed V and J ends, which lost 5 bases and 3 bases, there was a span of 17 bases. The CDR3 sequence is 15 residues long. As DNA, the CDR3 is TGTGCCAGCAGTCCGGACGGCTTGAGGTTCTACGAGCAGTACTTC. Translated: CASSPDGLRFYEQYF.

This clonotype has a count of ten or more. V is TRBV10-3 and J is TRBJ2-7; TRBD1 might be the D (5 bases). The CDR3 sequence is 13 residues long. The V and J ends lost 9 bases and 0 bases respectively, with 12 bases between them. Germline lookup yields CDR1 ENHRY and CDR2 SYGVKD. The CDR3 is CAIQDPSSYEQYF. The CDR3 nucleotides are TGTGCCATACAGGACCCGAGCTCCTACGAGCAGTACTTC.

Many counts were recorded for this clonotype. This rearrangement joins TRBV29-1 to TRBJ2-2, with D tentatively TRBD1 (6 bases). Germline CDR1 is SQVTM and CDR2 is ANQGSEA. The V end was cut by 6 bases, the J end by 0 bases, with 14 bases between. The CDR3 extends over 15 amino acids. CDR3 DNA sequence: TGCAGCGTGGCTCCAGGGGCTGCGAACACCGGGGAGCTGTTTTTT. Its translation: CSVAPGAANTGELFF.